These T cell receptor beta chains were read from a single sample in a study of T cells in localized non-small cell lung cancer. Measured with immunoSEQ multiplex PCR; TCRdb has only the in-frame clones, and not every one. The repertoire holds several hundred clones, with around 23% as singletons. The sample consisted of lung tumor tissue, taken before any cancer treatment. These receptors were obtained from a male donor older than 55 with stage II lung adenocarcinoma. The CDR3 runs from the conserved cysteine through the conserved F or W. A D gene is named only where the DNA matches it firmly. Size is omitted from some rows. Given values are once, few, many or a class for expanded clones.

D gene: TRBD1
clone size: -
J gene: TRBJ1-1
V gene: TRBV5-1
CDR3 protein: CASSSQGANTEAFF
CDR3 DNA: TGCGCCAGCAGCTCTCAGGGGGCGAACACTGAAGCTTTCTTT

D gene: -
clone size: few
J gene: TRBJ1-3
V gene: TRBV6-1
CDR3 protein: CASSEALKLNSGNTIYF
CDR3 DNA: TGTGCCAGCAGTGAAGCGCTGAAACTAAACTCTGGAAACACCATATATTTT

D gene: TRBD2
clone size: -
J gene: TRBJ2-3
V gene: TRBV19
CDR3 protein: CASSREGRYTDTQYF
CDR3 DNA: TGTGCCAGTTCGCGGGAGGGCCGGTACACAGATACGCAGTATTTT

D gene: -
clone size: -
J gene: TRBJ2-6
V gene: TRBV18
CDR3 protein: CASSSSAVPGANVLTF
CDR3 DNA: TGTGCCAGCTCATCTTCCGCAGTTCCTGGGGCCAACGTCCTGACTTTC

D gene: TRBD2
clone size: -
J gene: TRBJ2-1
V gene: TRBV11-3
CDR3 protein: CASSSLAGGPLNEQFF
CDR3 DNA: TGTGCCAGCAGCTCCCTAGCGGGAGGGCCCCTCAATGAGCAGTTCTTC

D gene: -
clone size: once
J gene: TRBJ2-2
V gene: TRBV5-1
CDR3 protein: CASSKGGAGGVAGELFF
CDR3 DNA: TGCGCCAGCAGTAAAGGAGGGGCAGGGGGAGTCGCCGGGGAGCTGTTTTTT

D gene: -
clone size: -
J gene: TRBJ2-6
V gene: TRBV23-1
CDR3 protein: CASRPCGKGPGTGANVLTF
CDR3 DNA: TGCGCCAGCCGGCCTTGCGGTAAGGGCCCAGGGACTGGGGCCAACGTCCTGACTTTC

D gene: -
clone size: large
J gene: TRBJ1-1
V gene: TRBV6-8
CDR3 protein: CASSYSFQGPNTEAFF
CDR3 DNA: TGTGCCAGCAGTTACTCATTTCAGGGACCTAACACTGAAGCTTTCTTT

D gene: -
clone size: -
J gene: TRBJ1-2
V gene: TRBV6-8
CDR3 protein: CASSEYVGGYTF
CDR3 DNA: TGTGCCAGCAGTGAGTACGTTGGGGGCTACACCTTC

D gene: TRBD1
clone size: -
J gene: TRBJ2-3
V gene: TRBV19
CDR3 protein: CASSIVAGGDDTQYF
CDR3 DNA: TGTGCCAGTAGTATAGTGGCAGGGGGCGATGATACGCAGTATTTT

D gene: -
clone size: -
J gene: TRBJ2-3
V gene: TRBV4-1
CDR3 protein: CASSQEPRGTDTQYF
CDR3 DNA: TGCGCCAGCAGCCAAGAACCAAGGGGTACAGATACGCAGTATTTT

D gene: TRBD1
clone size: few
J gene: TRBJ2-7
V gene: TRBV6-8
CDR3 protein: CASSPDRGRLSEQYF
CDR3 DNA: TGTGCCAGCAGCCCGGACAGGGGGCGTCTTAGCGAGCAGTACTTC

D gene: -
clone size: large
J gene: TRBJ1-1
V gene: TRBV6-8
CDR3 protein: CASSYRRSTEAFF
CDR3 DNA: TGTGCCAGCAGTTATAGGAGGAGCACTGAAGCTTTCTTT

D gene: -
clone size: -
J gene: TRBJ1-6
V gene: TRBV11-3
CDR3 protein: CASSLSDKFNSPLHF
CDR3 DNA: TGTGCCAGCAGCCTTAGTGACAAGTTTAATTCACCCCTCCACTTT

D gene: -
clone size: few
J gene: TRBJ2-3
V gene: TRBV5-1
CDR3 protein: CASSLASAGQLFHTQYF
CDR3 DNA: TGCGCCAGCAGCTTGGCCTCAGCAGGACAGCTATTTCATACGCAGTATTTT

D gene: -
clone size: -
J gene: TRBJ1-1
V gene: TRBV11-3
CDR3 protein: CASSFVGGNTEAFF
CDR3 DNA: TGTGCCAGCAGCTTTGTCGGGGGGAACACTGAAGCTTTCTTT

D gene: -
clone size: -
J gene: TRBJ1-3
V gene: TRBV6-8
CDR3 protein: CASSYSASPGNTIYF
CDR3 DNA: TGTGCCAGCAGTTACTCCGCAAGTCCAGGAAACACCATATATTTT

D gene: TRBD2
clone size: medium-sized
J gene: TRBJ2-6
V gene: TRBV9
CDR3 protein: CASSVTSGGASGANVLTF
CDR3 DNA: TGTGCCAGCAGCGTTACTAGCGGGGGCGCCTCTGGGGCCAACGTCCTGACTTTC

D gene: TRBD1
clone size: -
J gene: TRBJ1-1
V gene: TRBV6-8
CDR3 protein: CASSGTGTGSPEAFF
CDR3 DNA: TGTGCCAGCAGTGGGACCGGGACAGGGAGCCCTGAAGCTTTCTTT

D gene: TRBD2
clone size: few
J gene: TRBJ2-1
V gene: TRBV14
CDR3 protein: CASSTLAGGLNEQFF
CDR3 DNA: TGTGCCAGCAGCACCCTAGCGGGAGGTCTCAATGAGCAGTTCTTC